This entry describes one TCR beta chain. The data originate from a study of monozygotic twins with inflammatory bowel disease. After re-calling the 5' RACE reads, TCRdb lists one entry per CDR3 protein, DNA absent. This sample carries 300,000 to 400,000 distinct CDR3 sequences, with around 2% going to the ten biggest clones. The CDR3 spans 14 residues. CDR1 and CDR2 from the germline V gene are DFQATT and SNEGSKA (reference sequence). The origin of this receptor is a human donor with ulcerative colitis or Crohn's disease, or a healthy co-twin of an affected twin (not recorded which). This sequence joins TRBV20-1 and TRBJ2-2; TCRdb gives TRBD2 as the D gene, but with no DNA this cannot be confirmed. The sample consisted of blood. The CDR3 sequence is CSVAGLATTGELFF.